The sample holds one count of the clone carrying this T cell receptor beta chain. The sample belongs to a study of T cell changes during pregnancy in multiple sclerosis. TCRdb's table, derived via immunoSEQ multiplex PCR, lists solely in-frame clones and lacks some. This table has about 43,000 clones, 85% to 90% appearing once. From germline, CDR1 is MDHEN and CDR2 SYDVKM. The CDR3 spans 15 residues. Trimming removed 4 bases from V and 0 bases from J, with 12 bases in between. Sequenced material: peripheral blood, taken in the second trimester of pregnancy. This chain joins TRBV28 and TRBJ1-1; unclear D gene. This sequence originates from a female donor in good health, enrolled as a control in a pregnancy study. CDR3 in amino acids: CASSSPGGMNTEAFF. The CDR3, as DNA: TGTGCCAGCAGTTCTCCGGGAGGCATGAACACTGAAGCTTTCTTT.